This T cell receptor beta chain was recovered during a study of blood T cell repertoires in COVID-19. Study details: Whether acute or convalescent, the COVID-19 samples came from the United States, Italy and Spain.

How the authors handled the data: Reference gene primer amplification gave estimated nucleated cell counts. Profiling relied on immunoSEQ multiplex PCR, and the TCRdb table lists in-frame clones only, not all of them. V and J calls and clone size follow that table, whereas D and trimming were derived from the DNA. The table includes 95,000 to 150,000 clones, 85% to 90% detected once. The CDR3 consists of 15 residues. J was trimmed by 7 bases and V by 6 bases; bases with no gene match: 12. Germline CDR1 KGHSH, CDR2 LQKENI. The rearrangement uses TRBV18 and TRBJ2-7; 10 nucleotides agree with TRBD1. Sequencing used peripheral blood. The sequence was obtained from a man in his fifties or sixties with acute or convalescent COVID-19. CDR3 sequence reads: CASSPGQGPAEEQYF. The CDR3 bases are TGTGCCAGCTCCCCGGGACAGGGGCCCGCAGAAGAGCAGTACTTC.